This T cell receptor beta chain derives from a study of human T cells and chemical hapten exposure. Study-wide results and limits: Expanded TCRs created a significantly greater count of big CDR3 similarity clusters than controls did.

Germline V gives CDR1 MNHEY, CDR2 SVGEGT. This CDR3 spans 14 amino acids. Trimming pared 5 bases from V and 0 bases from J, leaving 8 bases between. TCRdb fed the RACE reads into MiXCR, producing one record per CDR3 protein. The table shows approximately 52,000 distinct CDR3 sequences, with approximately 9.7% occurring only once. Time point: pre-sensitization, week 0. Treatment of the sample: therapeutic diphenylcyclopropenone sensitization with weekly scalp DPC. The total RNA was obtained from whole blood that was not fractionated. This clonotype showed up many times. Its antigen remains unidentified. The sequence was obtained from a woman aged 25 to 39 with alopecia areata. Some clones in this sample may be carry-over from other donors' samples. The V call is TRBV6-2 or TRBV6-3, the J call TRBJ1-5; D uncertain. Specimen: whole blood, collected in connection with sensitization to the hapten diphenylcyclopropenone (DPC). CDR3 protein: CASSPSISNQPQHF. DNA for the CDR3: TGTGCCAGCAGTCCCAGTATTAGCAATCAGCCCCAGCATTTT.